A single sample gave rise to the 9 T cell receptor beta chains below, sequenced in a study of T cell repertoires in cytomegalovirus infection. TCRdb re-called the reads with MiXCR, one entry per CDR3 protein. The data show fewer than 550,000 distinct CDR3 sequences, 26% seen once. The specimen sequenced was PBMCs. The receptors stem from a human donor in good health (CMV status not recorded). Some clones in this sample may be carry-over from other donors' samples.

CDR3 loop: CASSGTGGLNYGYTF. In DNA form, the CDR3 reads TGTGCCAGCAGCGGTACAGGGGGCCTTAACTATGGCTACACCTTC. This chain connects TRBV7-2 to TRBJ1-2; 9 bases match TRBD1. Germline trimming cut 5 bases from V and 1 base from J; bases unmatched to any gene: 5. Per germline, CDR1 SGHTA and CDR2 FQGNSA. The CDR3 sequence is 15 residues long.

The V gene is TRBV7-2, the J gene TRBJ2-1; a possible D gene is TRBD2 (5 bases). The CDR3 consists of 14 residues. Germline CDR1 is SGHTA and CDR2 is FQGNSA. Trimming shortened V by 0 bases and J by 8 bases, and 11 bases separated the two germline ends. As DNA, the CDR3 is TGTGCCAGCAGCTTAGCATCCGGACTGGATGAGCAGTTCTTC. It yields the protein CASSLASGLDEQFF.

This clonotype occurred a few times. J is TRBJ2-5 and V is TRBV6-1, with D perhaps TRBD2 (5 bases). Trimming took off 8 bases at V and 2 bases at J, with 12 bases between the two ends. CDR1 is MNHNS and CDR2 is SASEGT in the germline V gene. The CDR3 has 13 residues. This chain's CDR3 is CASGESGQETQYF. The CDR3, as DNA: TGTGCCAGCGGGGAAAGCGGTCAAGAGACCCAGTACTTC.

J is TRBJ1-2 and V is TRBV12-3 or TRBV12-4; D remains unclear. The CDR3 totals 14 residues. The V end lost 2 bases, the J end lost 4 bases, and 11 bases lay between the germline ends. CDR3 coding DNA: TGTGCCAGCAGTTTAATCGGAACCCCCTATGGCTACACCTTC. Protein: CASSLIGTPYGYTF.

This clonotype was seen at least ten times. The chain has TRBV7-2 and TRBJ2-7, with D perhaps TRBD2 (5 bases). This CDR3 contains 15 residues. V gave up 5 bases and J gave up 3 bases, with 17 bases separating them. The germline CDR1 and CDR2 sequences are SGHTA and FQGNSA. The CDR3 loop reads CASSRSSGISYEQYF. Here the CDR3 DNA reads TGTGCCAGCAGCCGATCCTCGGGGATAAGCTACGAGCAGTACTTC.

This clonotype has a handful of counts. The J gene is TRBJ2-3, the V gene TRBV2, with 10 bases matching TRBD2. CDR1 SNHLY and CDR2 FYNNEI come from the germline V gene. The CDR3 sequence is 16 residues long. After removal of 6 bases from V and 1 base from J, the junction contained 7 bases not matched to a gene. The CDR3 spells CASSQREGPGTDTQYF. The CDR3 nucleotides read TGTGCCAGCAGCCAGCGGGAGGGCCCCGGCACAGATACGCAGTATTTT.

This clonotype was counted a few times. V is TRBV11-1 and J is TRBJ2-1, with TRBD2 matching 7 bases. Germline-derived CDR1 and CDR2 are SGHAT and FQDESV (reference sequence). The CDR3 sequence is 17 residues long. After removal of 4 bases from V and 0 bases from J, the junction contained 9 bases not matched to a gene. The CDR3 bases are TGTGCCAGCAGCTGGGGGGGTGGCAGGAGCTCCTACAATGAGCAGTTCTTC. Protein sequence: CASSWGGGRSSYNEQFF.

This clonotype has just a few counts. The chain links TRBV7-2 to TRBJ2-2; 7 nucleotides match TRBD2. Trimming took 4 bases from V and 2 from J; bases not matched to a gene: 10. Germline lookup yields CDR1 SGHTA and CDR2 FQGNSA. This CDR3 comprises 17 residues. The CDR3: CASSSLSGGRNTGELFF. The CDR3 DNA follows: TGTGCCAGCAGCTCTCTGTCCGGCGGGAGAAACACCGGGGAGCTGTTTTTT.

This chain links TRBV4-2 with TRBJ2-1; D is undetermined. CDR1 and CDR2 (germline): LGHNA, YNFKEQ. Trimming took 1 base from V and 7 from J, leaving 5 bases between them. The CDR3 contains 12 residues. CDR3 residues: CASSQVINEQFF. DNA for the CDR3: TGTGCCAGCAGCCAAGTTATAAATGAGCAGTTCTTC.